A selection of T cell receptor beta chains follows, all from one sample in a study of T cell changes during pregnancy in multiple sclerosis. Sequencing was performed with immunoSEQ multiplex PCR; in TCRdb, only in-frame clones are kept and a portion is missing. There are tens of thousands of clones in the sample; roughly 92% occur only once, and approximately 1.5% lies in the top ten. The specimen was peripheral blood, collected in the second trimester of pregnancy. The receptors here all came from a female donor with multiple sclerosis, enrolled in a pregnancy study. Each CDR3 is given with its conserved first and last residue. Each record gives: clone size, V gene, J gene, D gene, CDR3 DNA, CDR3 protein. A D gene is named only where the DNA matches it firmly. Not all rows give a size; the values are once, few, many and, for expanded clones, a class.

-,TRBV30,TRBJ2-1,-,TGTGCCTGGAAGCTAGCTTATGAGCAGTTCTTC,CAWKLAYEQFF
-,TRBV7-7,TRBJ1-1,-,TGTGCTAGCAGCCTTAAAGGGGGCACTGAAGCTTTCTTT,CASSLKGGTEAFF
-,TRBV5-6,TRBJ2-2,-,TGTGCCAGCAGCTTTTCTGGCGGTTCGAACACCGGGGAGCTGTTTTTT,CASSFSGGSNTGELFF
-,TRBV7-6,TRBJ2-1,-,TGTGCCAGCAGCTTAGTCAGTTTCAATGAGCAGTTCTTC,CASSLVSFNEQFF
-,TRBV9,TRBJ2-6,-,TGTGCCAGCAGCGGGCCTTTTTCTGGGGCCAACGTCCTGACTTTC,CASSGPFSGANVLTF
-,TRBV6-1,TRBJ1-6,-,TGTGCCAGCGAACGGACAAGGGATTCACCCCTCCACTTT,CASERTRDSPLHF
-,TRBV5-1,TRBJ2-3,-,TGCGCCAGCAGACTCGAGGATACGCAGTATTTT,CASRLEDTQYF
-,TRBV5-1,TRBJ2-5,TRBD2,TGCGCCAGCAGCTTGGGGACTAGCGGGAGTCAGGAGACCCAGTACTTC,CASSLGTSGSQETQYF
-,TRBV6-5,TRBJ1-1,-,TGTGCCAGCAGTTCCGATGAGGGGAACACTGAAGCTTTCTTT,CASSSDEGNTEAFF
-,TRBV11-3,TRBJ2-7,-,TGTGCCAGCAGCCCAAGGACTCCCTTAACCTACGAGCAGTACTTC,CASSPRTPLTYEQYF
-,TRBV2,TRBJ2-1,-,TGTGCCAGCAGTGGGGCTCCCGATGAGCAGTTCTTC,CASSGAPDEQFF
-,TRBV4-3,TRBJ2-1,TRBD2,TGCGCCAGCAGCCAAGTACTAGCGGGAGGTTACAATGAGCAGTTCTTC,CASSQVLAGGYNEQFF
-,TRBV19,TRBJ2-1,TRBD2,TGTGCCAGTAGTATCCTAGCGGGAGCCAATGAGCAGTTCTTC,CASSILAGANEQFF
-,TRBV18,TRBJ2-5,TRBD2,TGTGCCAGCTCACCACCCGCGACTAGCGGTGAGACCCAGTACTTC,CASSPPATSGETQYF
-,TRBV10-2,TRBJ2-7,-,TGCGCCAGCAGGGACTCCCCTATATACGAGCAGTACTTC,CASRDSPIYEQYF
-,TRBV5-6,TRBJ2-5,TRBD2,TGTGCCAGCAGCGGCAGACTAGCGGGCCGACCTTCCCAAGAGACCCAGTACTTC,CASSGRLAGRPSQETQYF
-,TRBV2,TRBJ2-5,TRBD2,TGTGCCAGCCAGACTAGCGCCACGAAGACCCAGTACTTC,CASQTSATKTQYF
many,TRBV6-4,TRBJ1-1,-,TGTGCCAGCAGTGTTCAGGTCAACACTGAAGCTTTCTTT,CASSVQVNTEAFF
-,TRBV11-2,TRBJ2-7,TRBD2,TGTGCCAGCAGCCCCCAGACTAGCGGCTACGAGCAGTACTTC,CASSPQTSGYEQYF
few,TRBV5-4,TRBJ1-2,TRBD1,TGTGCCAGCAGCTTCGATTCAGGGGGAGGAGGCTACACCTTC,CASSFDSGGGGYTF
-,TRBV6-1,TRBJ2-2,-,TGTGCCAGCAGGGACCCGAACAGGCGTCCCGGGGAGCTGTTTTTT,CASRDPNRRPGELFF
once,TRBV30,TRBJ2-2,TRBD2,TGTGCCTGCCAGCGGGAGGGGGACACCGGGGAGCTGTTTTTT,CACQREGDTGELFF
-,TRBV30,TRBJ2-3,-,TGTGCCTGGAGTGGGCAGGGGGGCGGTACGCAGTATTTT,CAWSGQGGGTQYF
-,TRBV2,TRBJ1-1,TRBD1,TGTGCCAGCACACCGGACAGGGCAGCTTTCTTT,CASTPDRAAFF
-,TRBV4-1,TRBJ2-3,-,TGCGCCAGCAGCCAAGATGCAGCGGACACAGATACGCAGTATTTT,CASSQDAADTDTQYF
once,TRBV10-3,TRBJ2-2,TRBD1,TGTGCCATCAGTGAAGGGGGCTGGACGAACACCGGGGAGCTGTTTTTT,CAISEGGWTNTGELFF
-,TRBV5-1,TRBJ1-2,-,TGCGCCAGCAGCTTGGACGGAGGCAACTATGGCTACACCTTC,CASSLDGGNYGYTF
-,TRBV28,TRBJ2-7,-,TGTGCCAGCAGTCGACTAGTTAACGGCCACGAGCAGTACTTC,CASSRLVNGHEQYF
-,TRBV2,TRBJ2-7,TRBD2,TGTGCCAGCAGTAACCCGGTCGGAGCGGGAGTTGTCTACGAGCAGTACTTC,CASSNPVGAGVVYEQYF
-,TRBV19,TRBJ1-5,TRBD1,TGTGCCAGTAGCCGTACGGGACAGGGTATGTCCAATCAGCCCCAGCATTTT,CASSRTGQGMSNQPQHF
-,TRBV30,TRBJ1-2,-,TGTGCCTGGACCAGTAACTATGGCTACACCTTC,CAWTSNYGYTF
-,TRBV27,TRBJ2-7,-,TGTGCCAGCAGTTTGGACTCGCGAGCCTACGAGCAGTACTTC,CASSLDSRAYEQYF
-,TRBV5-1,TRBJ2-7,-,TGCGCCAGCAGGGAGGGGCAGCTGGGGTTCGAGCAGTACTTC,CASREGQLGFEQYF
-,TRBV18,TRBJ1-2,-,TGTGCCAGCTCACTGGGTGGAGAGGGCTATGGCTACACCTTC,CASSLGGEGYGYTF
-,TRBV28,TRBJ1-4,TRBD1,TGTGCCAGCAGTTTCCCTCTTCGGACAGGGCCTAATGAAAAACTGTTTTTT,CASSFPLRTGPNEKLFF
-,TRBV29-1,TRBJ2-1,-,TGCAGCGGTCGGTCCGGAGTTCTGAGGAATGAGCAGTTCTTC,CSGRSGVLRNEQFF
-,TRBV11-3,TRBJ2-3,-,TGTGCCAGCAGCTTACAGGGCCGCACAGATACGCAGTATTTT,CASSLQGRTDTQYF
-,TRBV5-1,TRBJ2-5,-,TGCGCCAGTGCTGATCGCGACGGGAACCAAGAGACCCAGTACTTC,CASADRDGNQETQYF
-,TRBV5-4,TRBJ2-3,TRBD2,TGTGCCAGCAGCCCCGGACTAGCAGCTCTCACAGATACGCAGTATTTT,CASSPGLAALTDTQYF
-,TRBV19,TRBJ2-7,TRBD1,TGTGCCAGTAGTTTCTCGACAGGGGTAGGCGAGCAGTACTTC,CASSFSTGVGEQYF
-,TRBV11-2,TRBJ1-1,-,TGTGCCAGCAGCCTCCGACAGCAGAACACTGAAGCTTTCTTT,CASSLRQQNTEAFF
once,TRBV18,TRBJ2-2,TRBD1,TGTGCCAGCTCACCACCGGGACAGGGAGGCACCGGGGAGCTGTTTTTT,CASSPPGQGGTGELFF
-,TRBV5-6,TRBJ2-7,-,TGTGCCAGCAGTTTCGACCCCCAGGGTACCTACGAGCAGTACTTC,CASSFDPQGTYEQYF
-,TRBV6-1,TRBJ1-5,-,TGTGCCAGCAGTGCCCGCGACAGGTGGGACCAGCCCCAGCATTTT,CASSARDRWDQPQHF
-,TRBV7-9,TRBJ2-1,-,TGTGCCATAACGAGGGGGACTACTTTGGGCAATGAGCAGTTCTTC,CAITRGTTLGNEQFF
few,TRBV4-1,TRBJ1-2,-,TGCGCCAGCAGCCAAGTTTTAAGGGGAGGGCTGGATGGCTACACCTTC,CASSQVLRGGLDGYTF
-,TRBV10-1,TRBJ2-7,-,TGCGCCAGCAGTGAGTCAGGGGGGGGATACGAGCAGTACTTC,CASSESGGGYEQYF
-,TRBV7-2,TRBJ2-7,-,TGTGCCAGCAGCTTAGGACCCACCGCAAGCGTTCGTGGCGAGCAGTACTTC,CASSLGPTASVRGEQYF
-,TRBV19,TRBJ1-3,-,TGTGCCAGTAGTATCTTCCGTCGTCAGGGTTTTGGAAACACCATATATTTT,CASSIFRRQGFGNTIYF
-,TRBV10-3,TRBJ1-5,-,TGTGCCATCAGTGGAGGGGGGGTTGAACAGCCCCAGCATTTT,CAISGGGVEQPQHF
-,TRBV30,TRBJ1-1,-,TGTGCCTGGAGCGGAAAGCGGAACACTGAAGCTTTCTTT,CAWSGKRNTEAFF
once,TRBV11-2,TRBJ2-7,TRBD2,TGTGCCAGCAGCTTAGTGTATACTAGCGGACCCTACGAGCAGTACTTC,CASSLVYTSGPYEQYF
-,TRBV10-3,TRBJ2-7,-,TGTGCCATCAGTGAGGTCGGGACACTCTACGAGCAGTACTTC,CAISEVGTLYEQYF